This is a list of T cell receptor beta chains from one sample in a study of neurological immune-mediated disorders. One entry per CDR3 protein, called by TCRdb with MiXCR from the 5' RACE reads. The sample includes tens of thousands of distinct CDR3 sequences, about 12% of them seen just once. The source material was PBMCs. These receptors originate from a woman aged 55 to 70 with HTLV-1-associated myelopathy (HAM/TSP). The conserved cysteine and the conserved F or W are not part of the CDR3 here.

J gene | V gene | CDR3 protein
TRBJ2-2 | TRBV5-6 | ASSRGLAGVPGELF
TRBJ2-2 | TRBV28 | ASSGLRSTGELF
TRBJ2-1 | TRBV10-3 | AVGREVNEQF
TRBJ2-2 | TRBV27 | ASSLSSITGGNTGELF
TRBJ2-3 | TRBV5-1 | ASSPRPLTDTQY
TRBJ2-2 | TRBV6-5 | ASLGGRLAGELF
TRBJ1-1 | TRBV6-5 | ASSKPGGAVTEAF
TRBJ1-1 | TRBV10-3 | AISVRGPDTEAF
TRBJ2-3 | TRBV4-1 | ASSQDVSGSLTDTQY
TRBJ2-5 | TRBV5-1 | ASSLAGVETQY
TRBJ2-6 | TRBV7-8 | ASSVGLLAGTHSGANVLT
TRBJ2-4 | TRBV28 | ASGPSAWGQGTNIQY
TRBJ2-7 | TRBV6-5 | ASSSTSGRAVDEQY
TRBJ2-5 | TRBV20-1 | SARGGAGGKEETQY
TRBJ2-2 | TRBV14 | ASSQQQIGVGELF
TRBJ2-3 | TRBV24-1 | ATGEPSTDTQY
TRBJ2-3 | TRBV5-1 | ASSLRGGGPNTDTQY
TRBJ2-7 | TRBV4-1 | ASSQGLAGPQEQY
TRBJ2-2 | TRBV5-5 | ASSFRTGGTGELF
TRBJ2-5 | TRBV29-1 | SVSGQGAKTQY
TRBJ2-1 | TRBV5-1 | ASSLGPLAGDLNEQF
TRBJ2-1 | TRBV12-3/TRBV12-4 | ASSRPRDSYNEQF
TRBJ2-3 | TRBV5-5 | ASSLRFTDTQY
TRBJ2-1 | TRBV12-3/TRBV12-4 | ASRGGGGPSSYNEQF
TRBJ2-1 | TRBV6-2/TRBV6-3 | ASSSPTSGEGEQF
TRBJ2-3 | TRBV29-1 | STGTGLTDTQY
TRBJ1-2 | TRBV4-2 | ASSQEQGSKDYT